The rows below give T cell receptor beta chains drawn from one sample of a study of regulatory T cells in long-lasting Graves disease. TCRdb re-analysed the multiplex PCR reads in MiXCR, keeping a single row per CDR3 protein. Here the sample spans 400,000 to 550,000 distinct CDR3 sequences, 15% to 20% being singletons. These data also formed part of another study, on T cells in Graves' hyperthyroidism and ophthalmopathy.

The sequences come from peripheral blood mononuclear cells (PBMCs), collected at new diagnosis, from a patient treated with antithyroid drugs. All receptors derive from a woman between 18 and 29 years old with Graves disease. Each CDR3 is given with its conserved first and last residue. Each record gives: J gene, clone size, V gene, D gene, CDR3 DNA, CDR3 protein. The D gene is left open where the match is weak. The size entry is marked missing in some rows and otherwise reads once, few, many or a size class.

TRBJ1-4 | many | TRBV24-1 | - | TGTGCCACCAGTGATTCTCGACTGAGTAATGAAAAACTGTTTTTT | CATSDSRLSNEKLFF
TRBJ2-3 | many | TRBV18 | - | TGTGCCAGCTCACCGCCTAGTGGGGGGGATACGCAGTATTTT | CASSPPSGGDTQYF
TRBJ2-1 | many | TRBV11-2 | - | TGTGCCAGCAGCTTAGGCGGCGATATTGATGAGCAGTTCTTC | CASSLGGDIDEQFF
TRBJ2-7 | few | TRBV3-1 | - | TGTGCCAGCAGCCAAAGTGGCAGACCCATCTCCTACGAGCAGTACTTC | CASSQSGRPISYEQYF
TRBJ2-5 | - | TRBV6-5 | TRBD2 | TGTGCCAGCAGTTCGACTAGCGGGAGGGAGTGGGAGACCCAGTACTTC | CASSSTSGREWETQYF
TRBJ2-7 | - | TRBV13 | - | TGTGCCAGCAGCTTACTAGGAGAAGTCTACGAGCAGTACTTC | CASSLLGEVYEQYF
TRBJ1-2 | - | TRBV5-6 | - | TGTGCCAGCAGCTCTAAGAGGGTCGGAACGTCCGGGCAGAACTATGGCTACACCTTC | CASSSKRVGTSGQNYGYTF
TRBJ2-7 | many | TRBV29-1 | TRBD1 | TGCAGCGCCTCAAAGGGGGCAGAGAGCTCCTACGAGCAGTACTTC | CSASKGAESSYEQYF
TRBJ2-1 | - | TRBV27 | TRBD2 | TGTGCCAGCAGTTTTAGCGGGAGGCCTACCTACAATGAGCAGTTCTTC | CASSFSGRPTYNEQFF
TRBJ2-7 | - | TRBV30 | - | TGTGCCTGGAGTTCCAGGACTGGACTCATCTCCTACGAGCAGTACTTC | CAWSSRTGLISYEQYF
TRBJ2-7 | - | TRBV11-2 | - | TGTGCCAGCAGCTTAGTCGGGAGCCCCTCCAACGAGCAGTACTTC | CASSLVGSPSNEQYF
TRBJ2-1 | many | TRBV3-1 | - | TGTGCCAGCAGCGCCTCCCGGGACTCGGGGAATGAGCAGTTCTTC | CASSASRDSGNEQFF
TRBJ1-2 | few | TRBV6-4 | TRBD1 | TGTGCCAGCAATGGGGACAGAGCTTATGGCTACACCTTC | CASNGDRAYGYTF
TRBJ2-6 | many | TRBV2 | - | TGTGCCAGCAGTGAAATGGGCTCTGGGGCCAACGTCCTGACTTTC | CASSEMGSGANVLTF
TRBJ2-4 | few | TRBV12-3/TRBV12-4 | - | TGTGCCAGCAGTTTCGCAGGGGTTATAGCCAAAAACATTCAGTACTTC | CASSFAGVIAKNIQYF
TRBJ2-1 | few | TRBV11-3 | - | TGTGCCAGCAGCTTGGGGGGGGCAATCAATGAGCAGTTCTTC | CASSLGGAINEQFF
TRBJ2-2 | - | TRBV5-1 | - | TGCGCCAGCAGCTTAGCTGACCTGAACACCGGGGAGCTGTTTTTT | CASSLADLNTGELFF
TRBJ2-2 | many | TRBV27 | - | TGTGCCAGCAGCACGGGGACGCGGAACACCGGGGAGCTGTTTTTT | CASSTGTRNTGELFF
TRBJ2-1 | many | TRBV20-1 | - | TGCAGTGCTAGCGGTACTCTTCACGGTTACAATGAGCAGTTCTTC | CSASGTLHGYNEQFF
TRBJ1-2 | many | TRBV7-3 | - | TGTGCCAGCAGCTTCGCATACAACTATGGCTACACCTTC | CASSFAYNYGYTF
TRBJ2-1 | - | TRBV28 | - | TGTGCCAGCACTGGGAATGGTGAGCAGTTCTTC | CASTGNGEQFF
TRBJ2-3 | few | TRBV6-2/TRBV6-3 | - | TGTGCCAGCAGTGAAAGAAGGGATACGCAGTATTTT | CASSERRDTQYF
TRBJ2-3 | many | TRBV28 | TRBD2 | TGTGCCAGCAGTGAACTAGCGGGGTTGAACACAGATACGCAGTATTTT | CASSELAGLNTDTQYF
TRBJ2-1 | few | TRBV3-1 | - | TGTGCCAGCAGCCAAGCTCGGAGCCCATCCTACAATGAGCAGTTCTTC | CASSQARSPSYNEQFF
TRBJ2-1 | - | TRBV27 | TRBD2 | TGTGCCAGCAGTAGCGGGAACAATGAGCAGTTCTTC | CASSSGNNEQFF
TRBJ1-2 | many | TRBV7-8 | TRBD1 | TGTGCCAGCAGCGCCCGGACAGGGCTAGGCTATGGCTACACCTTC | CASSARTGLGYGYTF
TRBJ1-2 | many | TRBV15 | TRBD1 | TGTGCCACCAGCAGGGCGGGACAGGGTGGTGGCTACACCTTC | CATSRAGQGGGYTF
TRBJ2-3 | - | TRBV20-1 | - | TGCAGTGCTAGTGGGGATACGCAGTATTTT | CSASGDTQYF
TRBJ1-2 | many | TRBV3-1 | - | TGTGCCAGCAGCCAAGGTGGCAGAAACTATGGCTACACCTTC | CASSQGGRNYGYTF
TRBJ1-1 | many | TRBV7-6 | TRBD1 | TGTGCCAGCACCTTGATGACAGGGGATACTGAAGCTTTCTTT | CASTLMTGDTEAFF
TRBJ2-1 | few | TRBV5-1 | - | TGCGCCAGCGGGCAGAGCTCCTACAATGAGCAGTTCTTC | CASGQSSYNEQFF
TRBJ1-2 | many | TRBV28 | - | TGTGCCAGCAGTTTATTAATGCCTACGGACAACTACTATGGCTACACCTTC | CASSLLMPTDNYYGYTF
TRBJ2-4 | few | TRBV28 | TRBD1 | TGTGCCAGCAGTATGGCAGCCCTGACAGGGGCTACCAAAAACATTCAGTACTTC | CASSMAALTGATKNIQYF
TRBJ1-5 | - | TRBV5-6 | - | TGTGCCAGCAGCACAAAAGCGAGGGCCGGGCAGCCCCAGCATTTT | CASSTKARAGQPQHF
TRBJ2-7 | many | TRBV11-2 | TRBD1 | TGTGCCAGCAGCTTCCCGGGACAGATCATTGAGCAGTACTTC | CASSFPGQIIEQYF
TRBJ2-2 | - | TRBV7-9 | TRBD1 | TGTGCCAGCAGCTTCGTCCTACGAGACAGGGGAGGCGGGGAGCTGTTTTTT | CASSFVLRDRGGGELFF
TRBJ2-7 | few | TRBV6-2/TRBV6-3 | - | TGTGCCAGCAGTTACGGAAAAAACTACGAGCAGTACTTC | CASSYGKNYEQYF
TRBJ2-5 | many | TRBV20-1 | TRBD2 | TGCAGTGCTAGGGGGGTAACTAGCGCCCCTCAAGAGACCCAGTACTTC | CSARGVTSAPQETQYF
TRBJ1-1 | - | TRBV14 | - | TGTGCCAGCAGCCAAGATCAGCGGGGCGCTGAAGCTTTCTTT | CASSQDQRGAEAFF
TRBJ2-3 | - | TRBV9 | - | TGTGCCAGCAGCGGGGGTTTGGCGATCCCGGATACGCAGTATTTT | CASSGGLAIPDTQYF
TRBJ1-2 | - | TRBV30 | TRBD1 | TGTGCCTGCCCCCATCGAGGGACAGTCTATGGCTACACCTTC | CACPHRGTVYGYTF
TRBJ2-3 | - | TRBV4-2 | TRBD2 | TGTGCCAGCAGCCAAGAGCTAGCGGGAGGCCGAAATACGCAGTATTTT | CASSQELAGGRNTQYF